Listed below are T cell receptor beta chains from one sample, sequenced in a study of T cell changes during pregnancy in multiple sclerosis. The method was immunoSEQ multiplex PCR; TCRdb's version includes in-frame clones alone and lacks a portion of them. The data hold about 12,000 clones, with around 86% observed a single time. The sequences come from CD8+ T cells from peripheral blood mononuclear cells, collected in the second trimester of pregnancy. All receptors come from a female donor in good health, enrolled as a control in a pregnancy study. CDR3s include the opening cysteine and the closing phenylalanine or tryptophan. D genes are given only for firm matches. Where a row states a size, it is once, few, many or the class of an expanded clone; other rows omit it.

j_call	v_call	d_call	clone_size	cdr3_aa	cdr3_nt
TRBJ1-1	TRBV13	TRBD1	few	CASSSRPGGENEAFF	TGTGCCAGCAGCTCCCGTCCAGGGGGCGAAAATGAAGCTTTCTTT
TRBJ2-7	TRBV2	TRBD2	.	CASSDEGLAGFFSYEQYF	TGTGCCAGCAGTGATGAGGGACTAGCGGGATTTTTCTCCTACGAGCAGTACTTC
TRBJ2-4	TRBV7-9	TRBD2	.	CASSTWEGSKNIQYF	TGTGCCAGCAGCACGTGGGAGGGTTCAAAAAACATTCAGTACTTC
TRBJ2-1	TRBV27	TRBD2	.	CASSFLSGGAENEQFF	TGTGCCAGCAGTTTCCTCAGCGGGGGGGCCGAGAATGAGCAGTTCTTC
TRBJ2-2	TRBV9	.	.	CASSVEGSSGELFF	TGTGCCAGCAGCGTAGAGGGGTCCAGCGGGGAGCTGTTTTTT
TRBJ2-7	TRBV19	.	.	CASSSDSYEQYF	TGTGCCAGTAGTAGTGACAGCTACGAGCAGTACTTC
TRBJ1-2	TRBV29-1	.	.	CSVAAGVYGYTF	TGCAGCGTTGCTGCAGGGGTTTATGGCTACACCTTC
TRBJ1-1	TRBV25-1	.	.	CASSEYGRRRAFF	TGTGCCAGCAGTGAATATGGGAGACGGCGAGCTTTCTTT
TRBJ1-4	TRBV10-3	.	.	CAISDGDATNEKLFF	TGTGCCATCAGTGACGGAGACGCGACTAATGAAAAACTGTTTTTT
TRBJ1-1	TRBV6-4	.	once	CASSEKPEGWAEAFF	TGTGCCAGCAGCGAAAAACCGGAGGGGTGGGCAGAAGCTTTCTTT
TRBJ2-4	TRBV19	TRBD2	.	CASSSLGTTAGGIQYF	TGTGCCAGTAGTAGTTTGGGGACTACAGCGGGGGGCATTCAGTACTTC
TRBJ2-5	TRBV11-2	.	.	CASSFWELQETQYF	TGTGCCAGCAGCTTCTGGGAGCTCCAAGAGACCCAGTACTTC
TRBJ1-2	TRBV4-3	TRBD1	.	CASSPNRGLDYGYTF	TGCGCCAGCAGCCCAAACAGGGGTTTGGACTATGGCTACACCTTC
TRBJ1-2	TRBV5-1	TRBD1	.	CASSPDRWDEHGYTF	TGCGCCAGCAGCCCGGACAGGTGGGACGAGCATGGCTACACCTTC
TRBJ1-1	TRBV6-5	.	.	CASSWGGTEAFF	TGTGCCAGCAGCTGGGGGGGGACTGAAGCTTTCTTT
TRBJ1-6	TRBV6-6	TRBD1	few	CASSYGTGDDSPLHF	TGTGCCAGCAGTTACGGGACAGGAGATGATTCACCCCTCCACTTT
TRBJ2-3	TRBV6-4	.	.	CASSGGDRGVNTQYF	TGTGCCAGCAGTGGGGGCGACCGCGGGGTCAATACGCAGTATTTT
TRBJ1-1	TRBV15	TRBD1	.	CATNTGGGTEAFF	TGTGCCACCAACACAGGGGGGGGCACTGAAGCTTTCTTT
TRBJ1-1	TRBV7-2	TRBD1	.	CASSSTGDPRGEAFF	TGTGCCAGCAGCTCGACAGGGGATCCGAGGGGTGAAGCTTTCTTT
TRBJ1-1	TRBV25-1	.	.	CASSGARAEAFF	TGTGCCAGCAGTGGGGCCCGCGCTGAAGCTTTCTTT
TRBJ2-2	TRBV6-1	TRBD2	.	CASSELAGDTGELFF	TGTGCCAGCAGTGAACTAGCGGGAGACACCGGGGAGCTGTTTTTT
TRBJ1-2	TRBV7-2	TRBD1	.	CASSLATGTVIYGYTF	TGTGCCAGCAGCTTAGCCACTGGGACAGTAATCTATGGCTACACCTTC
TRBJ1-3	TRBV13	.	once	CASTTGNTIYF	TGTGCCAGCACCACGGGGAACACCATATATTTT
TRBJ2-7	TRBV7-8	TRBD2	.	CASSSRGLDYEQYF	TGTGCCAGCAGCTCGCGGGGACTAGACTACGAGCAGTACTTC
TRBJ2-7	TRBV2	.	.	CASSEAAAGLNEQYF	TGTGCCAGCAGTGAAGCTGCGGCAGGGTTGAACGAGCAGTACTTC
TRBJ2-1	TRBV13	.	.	CASSEGDSAYNEQFF	TGTGCCAGCAGCGAAGGAGACTCGGCCTACAATGAGCAGTTCTTC
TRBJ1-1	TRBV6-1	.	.	CASSGRGGNTEAFF	TGTGCCAGCAGTGGCAGAGGCGGGAACACTGAAGCTTTCTTT
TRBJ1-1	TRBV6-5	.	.	CASSYGAGWANTEAFF	TGTGCCAGCAGTTACGGTGCAGGTTGGGCCAACACTGAAGCTTTCTTT
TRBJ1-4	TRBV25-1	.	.	CASGGGGNEKLFF	TGTGCCAGCGGAGGCGGGGGTAATGAAAAACTGTTTTTT
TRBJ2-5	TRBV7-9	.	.	CASSFRELQETQYF	TGTGCCAGCAGCTTCAGGGAACTCCAAGAGACCCAGTACTTC
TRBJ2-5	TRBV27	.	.	CASSLPAVRPEETQYF	TGTGCCAGCAGTCTCCCCGCGGTAAGACCGGAGGAGACCCAGTACTTC
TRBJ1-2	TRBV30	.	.	CAWSPTPGHGYTF	TGTGCCTGGAGTCCCACCCCGGGTCATGGCTACACCTTC
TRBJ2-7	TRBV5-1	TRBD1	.	CASWDRVGYEQYF	TGCGCCAGCTGGGACAGAGTGGGATACGAGCAGTACTTC
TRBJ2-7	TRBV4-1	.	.	CASSQDTLVGEQYF	TGCGCCAGCAGCCAAGACACACTAGTCGGTGAGCAGTACTTC
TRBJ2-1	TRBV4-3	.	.	CASSPSGVSSYNEQFF	TGCGCCAGCAGCCCGTCAGGGGTTAGCTCCTACAATGAGCAGTTCTTC
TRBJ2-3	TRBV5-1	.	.	CASSLAGGTDTQYF	TGCGCCAGCAGCTTGGCGGGGGGCACAGATACGCAGTATTTT